The T cell receptor (beta chain) under discussion was sequenced for a study of blood T cells in healthy people across ages (dated by TCRdb to the mid-2010s). A note on the overall study: In model experiments, template switching captured about one uniquely barcoded TCR beta cDNA molecule for every two T cells. The study measured age-related changes in TCR beta repertoire diversity using deep sequencing normalized with unique cDNA molecular identifiers. Donors were grouped into four age groups: young (average roughly 17 years), middle-aged (less than 40), aged (62) and long-lived (over 80). Two additional independent replicas of 1 million unique cDNA reads from the same blood draw were analyzed for two donors (one aged 18 to 30 and one aged 80 or older). Donors of different ages were randomly distributed across sequencing lanes to avoid experimental bias. The paper's findings and limits, for the study overall: Estimates of total diversity from one million sequenced T cells were regarded as lower bounds and underestimates. There was a strong correlation between observed TCR beta diversity and the percentage of naive T cells measured by flow cytometry. As age increased, observed TCR beta diversity per million T cells dropped in a roughly linear way, and a significant reduction was already evident by age around 41. Because the CMV infection status of the donors was unknown, age-related changes in expanded clonotypes may potentially have been confounded. The long-lived group showed more naive CD4+ T cells, fewer expanded clones and increased TCR diversity than the aged group, suggesting age selection. Bulk unsorted PBMC profiling prevented conclusive comparison of naive and antigen-experienced compartments.

Systemically healthy Caucasian individuals from Russia, 39 in total and aged about 6 to 100 years, were included as donors. Each donor gave ten milliliters of peripheral blood, collected into EDTA-treated Vacutainer tubes. Ficoll-Paque density-gradient centrifugation was used to isolate PBMCs, with at least 7 million obtained per sample. Trizol reagent was used to extract total RNA from PBMCs, with at least 5.5 micrograms per sample. Naive CD45RAhigh/CD27high T cell percentages were measured by flow cytometry on a PBMC aliquot from every donor. Comment on this clonotype: Its antigen is not yet known. No base-level quality is on record; no much larger clone is a single base apart.

Libraries were prepared through 5' RACE. Sequencing took place on an Illumina HiSeq 2500. A second PCR of about 6 to 12 cycles was performed with a sample-barcoded 5' primer and a J-beta primer mix. A template-switch 5' adaptor carrying 12 random nucleotides introduced a unique molecular identifier onto each TCR beta cDNA molecule. Each sample yielded at least 2.5 million CDR3-containing paired-end reads. First-strand cDNA was synthesized from all RNA with the Mint cDNA synthesis kit, primed by a TRBC-specific oligonucleotide. Following uracil-DNA glycosylase treatment, a first 18-cycle PCR with universal primers M1SS and BC2_uni_R was performed on all cDNA. In the source study's methods: For normalization, 1 million high-quality reads were randomly selected from each sample, with every read carrying a distinct molecular identifier. Instead of being binned into consensus sequences, reads that shared molecular identifiers were thrown out. MiTCR, run with a Q25 quality threshold and the strictest error-elimination algorithm, handled CDR3 identification, clonotype clustering and error correction. A nonparametric unseen species model using Euler transformation provided a lower-bound estimate of total TCR beta diversity. TCRdb ran its own pipeline on the public reads, namely fastp trimming at Q25 and MiXCR clone calling, and kept in-frame beta chains. Rows matching on CDR3 protein sequence are summarized as one entry with the most common DNA and genes. The V and J calls here are based on TCRdb, not the publication. The sample table shows 1.5 million to 2 million distinct CDR3 sequences, and approximately 30% are seen once. Together, the top ten hold roughly 8% of the sample.

The germline V gene (reference sequence) specifies SGHKS as CDR1 and YYEKEE as CDR2. The CDR3 spans 17 residues, from the cysteine through the phenylalanine. This entry keeps only the CDR3 DNA: 51 bases, framed from base 1. Between the V and J ends, shortened by 2 bases and 4 bases respectively, the junction contains 21 bases. Sequences were obtained from blood. The sequence links TRBV5-5 to TRBJ1-1; D gene: possibly TRBD1, on 6 matching bases. The sequence came from a woman younger than 45 in good health. CDR3 reads: CASSFGRGARFGTEAFF. The DNA sequence reads TGTGCCAGCAGCTTTGGCAGGGGCGCTCGTTTTGGCACTGAAGCTTTCTTT.